This T cell receptor (beta chain) was documented in a study of cytomegalovirus exposure and HLA in healthy donors. Primers included in the PCR were 60 Vbeta and 13 Jbeta primers. Assay used: immunoSEQ multiplex PCR; TCRdb lists only in-frame clones, some missing. The sample yields about 82,000 clones, 10% seen once. The CDR3 covers 15 residues. Germline V gene sequence: CDR1 SEHNR, CDR2 FQNEAQ (reference sequence). V lost 3 bases and J lost 10, with 16 bases in between. Material for sequencing was PBMCs. The chain employs TRBV7-9 and TRBJ1-6, with D perhaps matching TRBD1 (5 bases). The clonotype comes from a man in his 60s in good health and CMV-seropositive. CDR3 coding DNA: TGTGCCAGCAGCTTCTCCAGGGTGTTGGGCTCACCCCTCCACTTT. As protein: CASSFSRVLGSPLHF.